Listed below are T cell receptor beta chains from one sample, sequenced in a study of OX40 agonist ivuxolimab in advanced cancers. Only in-frame clones appear in the TCRdb table, and some are missing; sequencing was by immunoSEQ multiplex PCR. The sample shows some 110,000 clones, just under 95% of them seen only once. The source material was CD4+ or CD8+ T cells sorted from blood, sampled in a trial of the OX40 agonist ivuxolimab. The receptors were sampled from an adult with an advanced solid tumor such as melanoma, head and neck, liver or kidney cancer. Both conserved end residues are trimmed from each CDR3. The order of the fields is V gene, J gene, CDR3 length, CDR3 protein.

v_gene: TRBV14; j_gene: TRBJ2-7; len: 14; CDR3aa: ASSQVYSLYSYEQY
v_gene: TRBV7-2; j_gene: TRBJ1-5; len: 12; CDR3aa: ASSLGQANQPQH
v_gene: TRBV28; j_gene: TRBJ2-7; len: 13; CDR3aa: ASSQTGPVHYEQY
v_gene: TRBV28; j_gene: TRBJ2-1; len: 14; CDR3aa: ASSLSTGEWNNEQF
v_gene: TRBV7-2; j_gene: .; len: 16; CDR3aa: ASSPSAVNRYVSYEQY
v_gene: TRBV5-4; j_gene: TRBJ2-7; len: 13; CDR3aa: ASSPGTSGVYEQY
v_gene: TRBV6-1; j_gene: TRBJ2-7; len: 13; CDR3aa: ASLDPGQGFYEQY
v_gene: TRBV23-1; j_gene: TRBJ1-5; len: 16; CDR3aa: ANSPDQTGGNSNQPQH
v_gene: TRBV7-3; j_gene: TRBJ2-3; len: 14; CDR3aa: ASTGGRTSGADTQY
v_gene: TRBV13; j_gene: TRBJ2-7; len: 12; CDR3aa: ASSLWGGSYEQY
v_gene: TRBV5-1; j_gene: TRBJ2-7; len: 11; CDR3aa: ASSIGQVAEQY
v_gene: TRBV7-3; j_gene: TRBJ2-3; len: 13; CDR3aa: ASSLIGRDLDTQY
v_gene: TRBV5-5; j_gene: TRBJ2-7; len: 12; CDR3aa: ASSSGAGSYEQY
v_gene: TRBV6-4; j_gene: TRBJ2-3; len: 14; CDR3aa: ASSDSLAGPTDTQY
v_gene: TRBV19; j_gene: TRBJ1-1; len: 11; CDR3aa: ASSDRANTEAF
v_gene: TRBV7-2; j_gene: TRBJ2-7; len: 13; CDR3aa: ASSYTGGSSYEQY
v_gene: TRBV5-8; j_gene: TRBJ2-3; len: 13; CDR3aa: ASSVNRQSTDTQY
v_gene: TRBV7-8; j_gene: TRBJ2-1; len: 13; CDR3aa: ASSAPGREGLEQF
v_gene: TRBV7-8; j_gene: TRBJ2-7; len: 13; CDR3aa: ASSSWVASSYEQY
v_gene: TRBV6-6; j_gene: TRBJ2-7; len: 12; CDR3aa: ASSYSSGIDEQY
v_gene: TRBV2; j_gene: TRBJ1-1; len: 12; CDR3aa: ASSRVEGGTEAF
v_gene: TRBV28; j_gene: TRBJ2-7; len: 12; CDR3aa: ASSLTSGTYEQY
v_gene: TRBV10-3; j_gene: TRBJ2-4; len: 11; CDR3aa: AIRDSSKNIQY
v_gene: TRBV7-9; j_gene: TRBJ2-1; len: 10; CDR3aa: ASSLQDNEQF